This T cell receptor (beta chain) was captured by sequencing in a study of early T cells in non-severe SARS-CoV-2 infection. Study observations and caveats: Reliance on VDJdb matching favored anti-spike CD8 responses; private and CD4 specificities were missed.

The protocol attached unique molecular identifiers to individual cDNA molecules. Using its own MiXCR run on the 5' RACE reads, TCRdb lists one record per CDR3 protein. The repertoire has approximately 50,000 distinct CDR3 sequences, approximately 10% of them found once; the top ten carry around 13%. On this clonotype itself: Antigen: not known.

The CDR3 length is 14 residues. V shed 6 bases and J 11 bases; nucleotides not matched to a gene: 14. The V and J genes are TRBV12-3 or TRBV12-4 and TRBJ1-1, with TRBD1 matching 8 bases. The source of this sequence is an adult who was a healthcare worker with PCR-confirmed SARS-CoV-2 infection or an uninfected control (not recorded which). Sequencing was performed on whole blood. CDR3 coding DNA: TGTGCCAGCAGCCCTTCCAGGGGGCTGGCTGGGGCTTTCTTT. Amino acid sequence: CASSPSRGLAGAFF.